The 7 T cell receptor beta chains given below trace back to one sample, sequenced in a study of beta chain features in type 1 diabetes. As every portion of the isolated RNA was reverse transcribed, the sequencing read expressed TCRB transcripts. Sequencing was performed with immunoSEQ multiplex PCR; in TCRdb, only in-frame clones are kept and a portion is missing. The sample lists under 400,000 clones; 13% to 15% were seen once. Sequenced: central memory CD4+ T cells from blood. The origin of the receptors is a man aged 30 to 45 in good health.

This clone was observed a few times. This sequence joins TRBV13 and TRBJ1-2; no definite D call. V was cut by 0 bases and J by 5 bases, with 10 bases left in between. This CDR3 has 14 amino acids. Germline values: CDR1 PRHDT, CDR2 FYEKMQ (reference sequence). In DNA, the CDR3 is TGTGCCAGCAGCTTAGGCCCTGGGGAATATGGCTACACCTTC. It encodes CASSLGPGEYGYTF.

In its sample, this clone was seen once. Germline is not matched at one junction end, which may reflect a read error. The chain employs TRBV6-5 and TRBJ2-2; D might be TRBD1 (6 bases). The CDR3 sequence is 14 residues long. Germline-derived CDR1 and CDR2 are MNHEY and SVGAGI. The CDR3 protein is CAISQGTNTGELFF. The CDR3 coding sequence is TGTGCCATCAGTCAGGGGACGAACACCGGGGAGCTGTTTTTT.

V and J are TRBV30 and TRBJ1-1, with D perhaps matching TRBD1 (5 bases). This CDR3 contains 13 residues. Germline values: CDR1 GTSNPN, CDR2 SVGIG (reference sequence). Trimming pared 0 bases from V and 5 bases from J, leaving 10 bases between. The CDR3 DNA follows: TGTGCCTGGAGTGTACGGTGGGGGACTGAAGCTTTCTTT. Protein sequence: CAWSVRWGTEAFF.

This clone was counted at least ten times. The chain links TRBV4-2 to TRBJ1-1, with D perhaps TRBD1 (5 bases). Germline V gives CDR1 LGHNA, CDR2 YNFKEQ. The CDR3 runs 16 residues. V was pared by 1 base and J by 0 bases, with 12 bases between. CDR3 bases: TGTGCCAGCAGCCAAGCTCGACAGCGGATGAACACTGAAGCTTTCTTT. It is translated as CASSQARQRMNTEAFF.

The chain employs TRBV4-3 and TRBJ1-2, with D perhaps matching TRBD1 (5 bases). The germline V and J ends were trimmed by 0 bases and 8 bases, with 16 bases remaining between them. This CDR3 spans 15 amino acids. Germline-derived CDR1 and CDR2 are LGHNA and YSLEER. The CDR3 coding sequence is TGCGCCAGCAGCCAAGATGGTCAGGGACTCAACGGCTACACCTTC. This encodes CASSQDGQGLNGYTF.

The chain combines TRBV9 with TRBJ2-3, with D perhaps TRBD2 (6 bases). The CDR3 covers 16 residues. Trimming removed 0 bases from V and 2 bases from J, with 13 bases in between. Germline assignment: CDR1 SGDLS and CDR2 YYNGEE. The CDR3 region is CASSVGGGALTDTQYF. The CDR3 DNA sequence: TGTGCCAGCAGCGTAGGGGGCGGGGCGCTCACAGATACGCAGTATTTT.

Comment on this clone: Given a much more abundant clone one base away, this may be a read error. The same CDR3 can be traced to other DNA sequences in this sample. The chain carries TRBV4-1 and TRBJ2-2; unclear D gene. The length of the CDR3 is 13 residues. Trimming stripped 3 bases from V and 2 bases from J, with 4 bases between. Germline V gene lookup returns CDR1 MGHRA and CDR2 YSYEKL. CDR3 protein: CASSQDNTGELFF. CDR3 sequence (DNA): TGCGCCAGCAGCCAGGATAACACCGGGGAGCTGTTTTTT.